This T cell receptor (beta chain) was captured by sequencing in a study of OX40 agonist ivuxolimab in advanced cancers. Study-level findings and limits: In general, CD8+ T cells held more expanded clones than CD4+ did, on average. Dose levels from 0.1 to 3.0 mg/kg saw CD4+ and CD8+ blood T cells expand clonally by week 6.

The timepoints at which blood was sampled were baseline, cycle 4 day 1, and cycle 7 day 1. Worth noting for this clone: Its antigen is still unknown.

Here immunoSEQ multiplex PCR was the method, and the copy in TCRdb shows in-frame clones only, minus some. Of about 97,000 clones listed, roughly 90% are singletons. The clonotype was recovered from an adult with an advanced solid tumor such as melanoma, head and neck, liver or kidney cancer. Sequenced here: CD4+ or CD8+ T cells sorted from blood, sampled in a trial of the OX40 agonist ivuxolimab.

CDR3: CASSGGRGNQPQHF. In nucleotides, the CDR3 is TGTGCCAGCAGTGGTGGGCGGGGCAATCAGCCCCAGCATTTT. V and J are TRBV25-1 and TRBJ1-5; D is unclear. CDR1 is MGHDK and CDR2 is SYGVNS in the germline V gene. This CDR3 spans 14 amino acids. The V end lost 4 bases, the J end lost 2 bases, and 9 bases lay between the germline ends.